This T cell receptor (beta chain) is from a study of blood T cells in healthy people across ages. Turning to the study itself: Per two T cells, template switching captured roughly one barcoded beta molecule.

A sample-barcoded 5' primer and a J-beta primer mix were used in a second PCR of roughly 7 to 11 cycles. A 12-random-nucleotide template-switch adaptor tagged each cDNA molecule. TCRdb analysed the 5' RACE reads with MiXCR anew, one entry per CDR3 protein. The data show about 1.6 million distinct CDR3 sequences, roughly 30% seen once. This clonotype was recorded a few times. Its matching antigen is unknown. CDR1 and CDR2 from the germline V gene are MGHRA and YSYEKL. The CDR3 contains 14 residues. V dropped 8 bases and J dropped 0 bases, with 8 bases sitting between them. Study-level results: Fewer expanded clones and more diversity marked long-lived versus aged donors. PBMCs that were unsorted prevented a conclusive naive versus antigen-experienced comparison.

The V call is TRBV4-1, the J call TRBJ2-6; D may correspond to TRBD1 or TRBD2 (5 bases each). Material: blood. The TCR sequence derives from a woman in her 30s in good health. In DNA form, the CDR3 reads TGCGCCAGCGGGGGTTACTCTGGGGCCAACGTCCTGACTTTC. Translation gives CASGGYSGANVLTF.